A single sample is the source of the 2 T cell receptor beta chains below, sequenced in a study of blood T cell repertoires in COVID-19. The method was immunoSEQ multiplex PCR; TCRdb's version includes in-frame clones alone and lacks a portion of them. The sample shows 150,000 to 200,000 clones, more than 65% of them seen only once. Sequenced material: PBMCs or T cells enriched from blood (not recorded which). The receptors were gathered from a middle-aged man who had recovered from COVID-19.

The genes are TRBV6-5 and TRBJ1-4; no clear D gene. Deletions cut 6 bases from V and 3 bases from J, with 8 bases between. The germline CDR1 and CDR2 sequences are MNHEY and SVGAGI. CDR3 size: 13 residues. The CDR3: CASSAGSNEKLFF. In DNA form, the CDR3 reads TGTGCCAGCAGCGCGGGTTCTAATGAAAAACTGTTTTTT.

The chain employs TRBV30 and TRBJ1-3, with 7 bases identical to TRBD1. The CDR3 spans 16 residues. V dropped 2 bases and J dropped 0; count of bases not matched to a gene: 7. The germline V gene encodes CDR1 GTSNPN and CDR2 SVGIG (reference sequence). The CDR3 DNA reads as TGTGCCTGGAGTAGTGGACAGGCGGCCTCTGGAAACACCATATATTTT. Its protein is CAWSSGQAASGNTIYF.